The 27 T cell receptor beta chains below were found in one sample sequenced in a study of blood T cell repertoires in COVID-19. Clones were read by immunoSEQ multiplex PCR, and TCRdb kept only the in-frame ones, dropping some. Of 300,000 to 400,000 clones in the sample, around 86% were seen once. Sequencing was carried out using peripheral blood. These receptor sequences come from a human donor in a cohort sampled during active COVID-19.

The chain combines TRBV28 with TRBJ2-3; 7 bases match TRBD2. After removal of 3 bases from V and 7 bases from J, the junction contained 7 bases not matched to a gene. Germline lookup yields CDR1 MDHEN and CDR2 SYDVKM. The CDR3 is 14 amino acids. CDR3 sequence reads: CASSLTRDYYTQYF. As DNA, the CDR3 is TGTGCCAGCAGTTTGACCCGGGACTATTATACGCAGTATTTT.

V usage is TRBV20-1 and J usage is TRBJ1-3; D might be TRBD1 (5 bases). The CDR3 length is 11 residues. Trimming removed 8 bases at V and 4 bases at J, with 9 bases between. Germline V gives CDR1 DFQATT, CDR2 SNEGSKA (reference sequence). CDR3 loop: CSTGGGNTIYF. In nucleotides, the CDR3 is TGCAGTACGGGGGGAGGAAACACCATATATTTT.

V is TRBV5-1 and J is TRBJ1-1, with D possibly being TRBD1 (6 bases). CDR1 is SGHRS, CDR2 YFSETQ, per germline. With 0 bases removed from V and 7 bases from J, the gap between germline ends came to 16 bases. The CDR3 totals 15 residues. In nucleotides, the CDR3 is TGCGCCAGCAGCTTGGAAAGGAATTCAGGGGATGAAGCTTTCTTT. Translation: CASSLERNSGDEAFF. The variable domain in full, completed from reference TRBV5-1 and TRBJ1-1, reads KAGVTQTPRYLIKTRGQQVTLSCSPISGHRSVSWYQQTPGQGLQFLFEYFSETQRNKGNFPGRFSGRQFSNSRSEMNVSTLELGDSALYLCASSLERNSGDEAFFGQGTRLTVV.

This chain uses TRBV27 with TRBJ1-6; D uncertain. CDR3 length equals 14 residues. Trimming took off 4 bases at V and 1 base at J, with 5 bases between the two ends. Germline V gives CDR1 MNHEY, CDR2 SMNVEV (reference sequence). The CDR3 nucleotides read TGTGCCAGCAGTTGGACTTCCTATAATTCACCCCTCCACTTT. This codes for CASSWTSYNSPLHF.

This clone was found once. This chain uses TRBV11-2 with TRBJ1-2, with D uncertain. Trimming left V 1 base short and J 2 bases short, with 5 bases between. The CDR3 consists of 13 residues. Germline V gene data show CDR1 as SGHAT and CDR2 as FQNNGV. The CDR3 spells CASSLVPNYGYTF. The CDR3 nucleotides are TGTGCCAGCAGCTTAGTCCCAAACTATGGCTACACCTTC.

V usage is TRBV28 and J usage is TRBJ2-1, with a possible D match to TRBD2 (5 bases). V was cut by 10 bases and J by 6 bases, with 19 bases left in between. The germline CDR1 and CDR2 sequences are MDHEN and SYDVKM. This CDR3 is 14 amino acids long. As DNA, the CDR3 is TGTGCCACCTACCATAGAGGCGGGCGCAATGAGCAGTTCTTC. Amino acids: CATYHRGGRNEQFF. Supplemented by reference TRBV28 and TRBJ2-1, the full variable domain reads DVKVTQSSRYLVKRTGEKVFLECVQDMDHENMFWYRQDPGLGLRLIYFSYDVKMKEKGDIPEGYSVSREKKERFSLILESASTNQTSMYLCATYHRGGRNEQFFGPGTRLTVL.

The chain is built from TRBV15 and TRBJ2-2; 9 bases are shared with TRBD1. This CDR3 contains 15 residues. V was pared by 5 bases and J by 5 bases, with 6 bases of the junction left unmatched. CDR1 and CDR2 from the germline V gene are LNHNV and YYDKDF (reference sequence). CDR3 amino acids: CATSSDRGRTGELFF. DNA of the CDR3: TGTGCCACCAGCTCAGACAGGGGGAGAACCGGGGAGCTGTTTTTT.

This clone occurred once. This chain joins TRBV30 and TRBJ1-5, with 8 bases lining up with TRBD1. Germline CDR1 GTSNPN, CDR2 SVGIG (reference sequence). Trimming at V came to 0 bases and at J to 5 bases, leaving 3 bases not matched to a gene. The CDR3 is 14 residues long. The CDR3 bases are TGTGCCTGGAGTGTAGCCAGGGGGCATCAGCCCCAGCATTTT. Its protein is CAWSVARGHQPQHF. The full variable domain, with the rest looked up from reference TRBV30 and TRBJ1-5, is SQTIHQWPATLVQPVGSPLSLECTVEGTSNPNLYWYRQAAGRGLQLLFYSVGIGQISSEVPQNLSASRPQDRQFILSSKKLLLSDSGFYLCAWSVARGHQPQHFGDGTRLSIL.

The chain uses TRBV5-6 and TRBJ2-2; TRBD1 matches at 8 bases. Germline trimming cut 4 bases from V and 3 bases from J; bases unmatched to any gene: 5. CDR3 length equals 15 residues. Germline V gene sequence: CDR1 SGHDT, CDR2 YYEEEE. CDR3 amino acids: CASSPDRGYTGELFF. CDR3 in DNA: TGTGCCAGCAGCCCCGACAGGGGTTACACCGGGGAGCTGTTTTTT.

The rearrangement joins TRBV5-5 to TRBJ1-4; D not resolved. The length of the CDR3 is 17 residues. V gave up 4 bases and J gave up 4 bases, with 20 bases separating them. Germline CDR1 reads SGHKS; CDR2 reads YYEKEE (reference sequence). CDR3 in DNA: TGTGCCAGCAGCCCAGGCAGCCTAGCTGGGCGTAATGAAAAACTGTTTTTT. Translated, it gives CASSPGSLAGRNEKLFF.

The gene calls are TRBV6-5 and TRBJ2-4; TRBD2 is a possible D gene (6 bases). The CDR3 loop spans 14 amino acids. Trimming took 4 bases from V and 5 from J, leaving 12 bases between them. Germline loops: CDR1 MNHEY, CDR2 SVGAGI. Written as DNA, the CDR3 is TGTGCCAGCAGTTCAAACACGGGAGAAAACATTCAGTACTTC. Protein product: CASSSNTGENIQYF.

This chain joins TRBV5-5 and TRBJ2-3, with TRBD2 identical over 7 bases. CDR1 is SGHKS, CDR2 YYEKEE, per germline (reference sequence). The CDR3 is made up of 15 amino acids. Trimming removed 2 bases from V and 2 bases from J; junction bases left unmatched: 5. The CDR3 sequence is CASSFIGRVTDTQYF. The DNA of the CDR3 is TGTGCCAGCAGCTTCATAGGGAGGGTCACAGATACGCAGTATTTT. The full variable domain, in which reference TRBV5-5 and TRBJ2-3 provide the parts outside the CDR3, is DAGVTQSPTHLIKTRGQQVTLRCSPISGHKSVSWYQQVLGQGPQFIFQYYEKEERGRGNFPDRFSARQFPNYSSELNVNALLLGDSALYLCASSFIGRVTDTQYFGPGTRLTVL.

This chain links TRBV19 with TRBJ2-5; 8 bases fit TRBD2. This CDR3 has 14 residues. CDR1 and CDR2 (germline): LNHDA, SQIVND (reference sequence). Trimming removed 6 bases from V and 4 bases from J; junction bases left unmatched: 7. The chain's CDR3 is CASRVTSDPETQYF. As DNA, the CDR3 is TGTGCCAGTAGGGTGACTAGCGACCCAGAGACCCAGTACTTC.

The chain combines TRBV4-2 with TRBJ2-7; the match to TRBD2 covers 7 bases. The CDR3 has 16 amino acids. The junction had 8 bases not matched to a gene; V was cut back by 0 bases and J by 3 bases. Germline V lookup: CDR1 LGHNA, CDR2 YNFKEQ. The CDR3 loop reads CASSQDPGRGNYEQYF. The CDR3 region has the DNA TGTGCCAGCAGCCAAGACCCCGGGCGGGGGAACTACGAGCAGTACTTC.

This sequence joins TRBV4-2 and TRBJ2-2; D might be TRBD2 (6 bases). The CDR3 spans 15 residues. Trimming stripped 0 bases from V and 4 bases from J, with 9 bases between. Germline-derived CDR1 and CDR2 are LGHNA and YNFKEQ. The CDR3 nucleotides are TGTGCCAGCAGCCAAGATTTCGGGGGCACCGGGGAGCTGTTTTTT. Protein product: CASSQDFGGTGELFF.

The CDR3 sequence: CASSEVRESNQPQHF. The CDR3 coding sequence is TGTGCCAGCAGTGAAGTTCGGGAAAGCAATCAGCCCCAGCATTTT. The chain joins TRBV6-1 to TRBJ1-5; D ambiguous. The CDR3 extends over 15 amino acids. CDR1 MNHNS and CDR2 SASEGT come from the germline V gene. Deletions cut 1 base from V and 1 base from J, with 8 bases between.

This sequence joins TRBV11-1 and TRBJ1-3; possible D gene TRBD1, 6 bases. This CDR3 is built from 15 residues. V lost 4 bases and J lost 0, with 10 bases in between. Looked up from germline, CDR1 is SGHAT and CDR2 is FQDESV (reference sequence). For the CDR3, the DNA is TGTGCCAGCAGCTCCGACAGGACCTCTGGAAACACCATATATTTT. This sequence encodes CASSSDRTSGNTIYF.

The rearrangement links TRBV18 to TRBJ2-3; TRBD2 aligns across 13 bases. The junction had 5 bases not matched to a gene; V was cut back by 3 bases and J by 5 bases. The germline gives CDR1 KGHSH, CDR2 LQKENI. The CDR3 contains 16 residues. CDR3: CASSPGLAGTKDTQYF. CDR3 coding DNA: TGTGCCAGCTCACCGGGACTAGCGGGGACCAAAGATACGCAGTATTTT.

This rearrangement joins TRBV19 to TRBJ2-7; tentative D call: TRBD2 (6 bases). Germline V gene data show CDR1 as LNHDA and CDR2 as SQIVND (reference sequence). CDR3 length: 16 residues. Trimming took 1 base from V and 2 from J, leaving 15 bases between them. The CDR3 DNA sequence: TGTGCCAGTAGTATAGTCGGTGGGGGACTCGCCTACGAGCAGTACTTC. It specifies CASSIVGGGLAYEQYF.

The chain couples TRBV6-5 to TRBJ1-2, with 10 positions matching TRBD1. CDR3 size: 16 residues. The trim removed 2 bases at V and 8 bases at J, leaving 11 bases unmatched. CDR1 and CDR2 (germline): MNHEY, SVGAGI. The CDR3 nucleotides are TGTGCCAGCAGTTACGGGGACAGGGGAATTTTAGGAGGCTACACCTTC. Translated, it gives CASSYGDRGILGGYTF.

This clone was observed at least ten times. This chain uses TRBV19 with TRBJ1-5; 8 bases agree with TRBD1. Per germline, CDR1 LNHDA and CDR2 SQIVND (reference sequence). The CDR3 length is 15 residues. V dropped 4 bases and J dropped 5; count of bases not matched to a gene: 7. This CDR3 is CASSTLGQGYQPQHF. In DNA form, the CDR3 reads TGTGCCAGTAGTACCCTCGGACAGGGTTATCAGCCCCAGCATTTT.

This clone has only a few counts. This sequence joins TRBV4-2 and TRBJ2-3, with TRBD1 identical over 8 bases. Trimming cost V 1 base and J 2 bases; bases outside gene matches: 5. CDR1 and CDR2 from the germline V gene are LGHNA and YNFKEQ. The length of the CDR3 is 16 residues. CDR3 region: CASSQAGTGPTDTQYF. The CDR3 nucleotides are TGTGCCAGCAGCCAAGCCGGGACAGGCCCCACAGATACGCAGTATTTT.

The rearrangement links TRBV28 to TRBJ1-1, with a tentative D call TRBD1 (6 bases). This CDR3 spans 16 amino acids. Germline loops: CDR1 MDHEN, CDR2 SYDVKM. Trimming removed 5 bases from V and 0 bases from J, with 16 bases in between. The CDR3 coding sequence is TGTGCCAGCAGTCCACCCGGGGGGGGGCTGAACACTGAAGCTTTCTTT. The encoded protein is CASSPPGGGLNTEAFF.

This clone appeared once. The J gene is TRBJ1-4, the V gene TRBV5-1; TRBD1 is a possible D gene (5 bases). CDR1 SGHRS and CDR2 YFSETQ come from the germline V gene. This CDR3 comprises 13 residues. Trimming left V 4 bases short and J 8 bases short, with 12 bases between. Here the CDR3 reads CASSPGPQEKLFF. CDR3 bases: TGCGCCAGCAGCCCAGGGCCCCAAGAAAAACTGTTTTTT.

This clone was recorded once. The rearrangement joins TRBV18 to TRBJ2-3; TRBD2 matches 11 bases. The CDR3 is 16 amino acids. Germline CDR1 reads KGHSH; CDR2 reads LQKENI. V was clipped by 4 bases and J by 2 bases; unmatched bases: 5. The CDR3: CASSRNSGRATDTQYF. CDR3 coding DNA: TGTGCCAGCTCACGAAATAGCGGGAGGGCCACAGATACGCAGTATTTT.

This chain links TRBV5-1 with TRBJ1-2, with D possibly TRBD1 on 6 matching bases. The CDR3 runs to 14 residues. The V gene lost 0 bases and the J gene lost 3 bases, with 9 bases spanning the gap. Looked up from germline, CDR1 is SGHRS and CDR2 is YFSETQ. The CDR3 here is CASSLEAGDYGYTF. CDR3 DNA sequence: TGCGCCAGCAGCTTGGAAGCAGGGGACTATGGCTACACCTTC.

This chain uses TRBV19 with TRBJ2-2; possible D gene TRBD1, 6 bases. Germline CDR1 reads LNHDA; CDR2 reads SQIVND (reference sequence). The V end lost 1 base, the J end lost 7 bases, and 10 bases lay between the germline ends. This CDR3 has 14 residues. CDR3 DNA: TGTGCCAGTAGTATAGGAAGGGGGAACGGGGAGCTGTTTTTT. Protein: CASSIGRGNGELFF.